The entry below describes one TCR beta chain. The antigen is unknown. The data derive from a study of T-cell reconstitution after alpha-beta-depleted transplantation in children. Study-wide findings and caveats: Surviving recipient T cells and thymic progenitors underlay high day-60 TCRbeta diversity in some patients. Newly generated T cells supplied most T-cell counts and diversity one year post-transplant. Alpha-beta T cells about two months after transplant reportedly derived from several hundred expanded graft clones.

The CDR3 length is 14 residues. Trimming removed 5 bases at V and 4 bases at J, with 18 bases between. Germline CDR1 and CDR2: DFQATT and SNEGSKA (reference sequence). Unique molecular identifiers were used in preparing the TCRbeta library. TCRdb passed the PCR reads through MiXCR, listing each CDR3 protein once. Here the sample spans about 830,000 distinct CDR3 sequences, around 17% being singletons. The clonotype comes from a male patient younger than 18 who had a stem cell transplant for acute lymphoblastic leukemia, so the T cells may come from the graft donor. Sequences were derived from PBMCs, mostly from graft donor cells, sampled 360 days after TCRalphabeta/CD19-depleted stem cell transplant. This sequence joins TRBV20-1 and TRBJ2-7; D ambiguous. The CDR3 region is CSAHDGFREYEQYF. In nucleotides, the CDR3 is TGCAGTGCTCACGACGGCTTTAGAGAGTACGAGCAGTACTTC.